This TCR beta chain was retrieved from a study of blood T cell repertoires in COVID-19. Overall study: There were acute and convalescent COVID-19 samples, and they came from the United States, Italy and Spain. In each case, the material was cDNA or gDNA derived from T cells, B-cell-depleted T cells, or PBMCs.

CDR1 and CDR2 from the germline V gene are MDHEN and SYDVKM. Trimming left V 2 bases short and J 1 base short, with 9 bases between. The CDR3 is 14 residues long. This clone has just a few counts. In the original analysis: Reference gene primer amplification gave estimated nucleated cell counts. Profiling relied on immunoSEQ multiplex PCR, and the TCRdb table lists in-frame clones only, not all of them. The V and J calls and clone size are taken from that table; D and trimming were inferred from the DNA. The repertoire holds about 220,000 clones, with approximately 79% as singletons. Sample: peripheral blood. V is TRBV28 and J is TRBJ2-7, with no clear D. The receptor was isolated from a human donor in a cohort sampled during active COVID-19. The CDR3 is CASSLVPGSYEQYF. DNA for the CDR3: TGTGCCAGCAGTTTAGTGCCAGGTTCCTACGAGCAGTACTTC.